Presented here are 7 T cell receptor beta chains from one specimen sequenced in a study of control samples from healthy donors and cancer patients. Method: immunoSEQ multiplex PCR; TCRdb's copy keeps in-frame clones and lacks some. The table records some 82,000 clones, 75% to 85% of them present only once. What was sequenced was PBMCs. Receptors originate from a man aged 60 to 69 with head and neck cancer.

This clone was counted between two and nine times. The chain combines TRBV12-3 or TRBV12-4 with TRBJ2-3; D is undetermined. CDR3 size: 13 residues. Trimming left V 6 bases short and J 2 bases short, with 9 bases between. This CDR3 is CASRVLVTDTQYF. DNA for the CDR3: TGTGCCAGCAGAGTCCTCGTCACAGATACGCAGTATTTT.

The chain recombines TRBV7-8 with TRBJ1-1; TRBD1 matches at 7 bases. This CDR3 contains 14 residues. With V trimmed by 2 bases and J by 8 bases, 8 bases remained unmatched. Germline CDR1 reads SGHVS; CDR2 reads FQNEAQ. CDR3 DNA: TGTGCCAGCAGCTTAACGAGAGGAGGGGGCGAAGCTTTCTTT. Translated, it gives CASSLTRGGGEAFF.

This clone appeared a few times. The V call is TRBV5-1, the J call TRBJ2-5, with 9 bases fitting TRBD1. The junction had 9 bases not matched to a gene; V was cut back by 1 base and J by 2 bases. This CDR3 has 17 residues. CDR1 is SGHRS and CDR2 is YFSETQ in the germline V gene. In nucleotides, the CDR3 is TGCGCCAGCAGCTTGCCCCGAGGACAGGGGAGACAAGAGACCCAGTACTTC. Amino acids: CASSLPRGQGRQETQYF.

V and J are TRBV7-8 and TRBJ2-1, with a possible D match to TRBD1 (6 bases). Germline V gives CDR1 SGHVS, CDR2 FQNEAQ. V was shortened by 2 bases and J by 0 bases, with 23 bases between the two germline ends. CDR3 length equals 20 residues. CDR3 DNA sequence: TGTGCCAGCAGCTTAAGGACACCTGAAACGGGACACTTCTCCTACAATGAGCAGTTCTTC. This encodes CASSLRTPETGHFSYNEQFF.

The chain links TRBV28 to TRBJ2-5; 12 bases align to TRBD2. The germline V gene has CDR1 MDHEN and CDR2 SYDVKM. This CDR3 spans 18 amino acids. Trimming cost V 1 base and J 4 bases; bases outside gene matches: 10. This CDR3 is CASSLYTGTSGLRETQYF. CDR3 nucleotide sequence: TGTGCCAGCAGTTTATACACAGGGACTAGCGGGTTGAGAGAGACCCAGTACTTC.

This rearrangement joins TRBV4-1 to TRBJ2-2; 7 nucleotides agree with TRBD1. From germline, CDR1 is MGHRA and CDR2 YSYEKL. V shed 2 bases and J 2 bases; nucleotides not matched to a gene: 5. The CDR3 has 16 amino acids. The CDR3 DNA reads as TGCGCCAGCAGCCAATACGGGACAGTTAACACCGGGGAGCTGTTTTTT. Its translation is CASSQYGTVNTGELFF.

This clone was recorded a few times. CDR3 in DNA: TGTGCCAGCAGTCCCGGGACAGCTTACTACGAGCAGTACTTC. Amino acids: CASSPGTAYYEQYF. The V and J genes are TRBV6-5 and TRBJ2-7; 7 positions match TRBD1. CDR3 size: 14 residues. The V gene's germline CDR1 is MNHEY and CDR2 SVGAGI. Trimming removed 5 bases from V and 3 bases from J; junction bases left unmatched: 7.